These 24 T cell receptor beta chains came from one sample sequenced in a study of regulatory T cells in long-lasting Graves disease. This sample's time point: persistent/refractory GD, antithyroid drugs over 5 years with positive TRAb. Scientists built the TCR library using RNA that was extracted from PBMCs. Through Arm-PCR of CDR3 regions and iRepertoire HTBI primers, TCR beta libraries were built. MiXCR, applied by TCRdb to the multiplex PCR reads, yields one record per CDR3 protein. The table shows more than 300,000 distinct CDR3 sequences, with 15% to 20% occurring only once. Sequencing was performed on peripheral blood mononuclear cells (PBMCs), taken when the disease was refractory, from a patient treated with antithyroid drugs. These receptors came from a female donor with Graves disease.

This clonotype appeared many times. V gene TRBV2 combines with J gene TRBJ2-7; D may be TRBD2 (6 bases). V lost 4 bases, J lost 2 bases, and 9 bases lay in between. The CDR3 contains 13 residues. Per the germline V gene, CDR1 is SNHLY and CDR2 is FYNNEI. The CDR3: CASSGDLTYEQYF. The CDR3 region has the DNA TGTGCCAGCAGTGGGGACTTAACCTACGAGCAGTACTTC. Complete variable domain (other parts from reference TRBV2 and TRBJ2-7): EPEVTQTPSHQVTQMGQEVILRCVPISNHLYFYWYRQILGQKVEFLVSFYNNEISEKSEIFDDQFSVERPDGSNFTLKIRSTKLEDSAMYFCASSGDLTYEQYFGPGTRLTVT.

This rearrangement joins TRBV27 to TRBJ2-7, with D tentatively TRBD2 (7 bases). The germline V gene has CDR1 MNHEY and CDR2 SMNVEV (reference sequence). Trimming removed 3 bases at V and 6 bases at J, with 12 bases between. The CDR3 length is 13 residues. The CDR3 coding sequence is TGTGCCAGCAGTTTTGAGGGGGAGGGCGAGCAGTACTTC. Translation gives CASSFEGEGEQYF.

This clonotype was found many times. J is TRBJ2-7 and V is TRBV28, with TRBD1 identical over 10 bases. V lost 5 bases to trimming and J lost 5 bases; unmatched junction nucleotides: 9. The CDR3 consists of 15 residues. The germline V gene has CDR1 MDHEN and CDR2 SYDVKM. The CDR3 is CASSQTGGLTHEQYF. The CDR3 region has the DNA TGTGCCAGCAGTCAGACAGGGGGCTTGACCCACGAGCAGTACTTC.

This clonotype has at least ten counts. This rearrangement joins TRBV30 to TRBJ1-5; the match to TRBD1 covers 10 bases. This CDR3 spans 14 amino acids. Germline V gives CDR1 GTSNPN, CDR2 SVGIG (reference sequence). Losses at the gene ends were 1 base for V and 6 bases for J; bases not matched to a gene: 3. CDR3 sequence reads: CAWSEGTGVQPQHF. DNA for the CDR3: TGTGCCTGGAGTGAAGGGACAGGGGTTCAGCCCCAGCATTTT.

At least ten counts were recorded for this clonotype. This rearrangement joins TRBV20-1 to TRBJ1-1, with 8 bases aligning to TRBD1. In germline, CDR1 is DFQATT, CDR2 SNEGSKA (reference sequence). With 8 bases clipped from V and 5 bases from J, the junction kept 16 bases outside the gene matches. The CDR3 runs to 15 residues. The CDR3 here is CSTNPGSGGHTEAFF. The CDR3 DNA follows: TGCAGTACGAATCCTGGGTCAGGGGGCCATACTGAAGCTTTCTTT.

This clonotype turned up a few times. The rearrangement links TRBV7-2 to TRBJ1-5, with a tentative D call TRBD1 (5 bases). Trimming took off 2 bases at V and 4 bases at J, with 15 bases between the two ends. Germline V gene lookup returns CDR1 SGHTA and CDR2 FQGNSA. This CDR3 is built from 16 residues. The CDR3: CASSLLPGWLNQPQHF. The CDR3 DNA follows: TGTGCCAGCAGCTTACTTCCAGGGTGGTTGAATCAGCCCCAGCATTTT.

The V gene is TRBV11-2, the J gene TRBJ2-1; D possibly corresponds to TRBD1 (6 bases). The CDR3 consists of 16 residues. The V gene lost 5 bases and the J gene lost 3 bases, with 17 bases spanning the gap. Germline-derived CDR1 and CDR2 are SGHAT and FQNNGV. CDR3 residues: CASSHHWGLYYNEQFF. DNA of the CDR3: TGTGCCAGCAGCCACCACTGGGGGCTTTACTACAATGAGCAGTTCTTC.

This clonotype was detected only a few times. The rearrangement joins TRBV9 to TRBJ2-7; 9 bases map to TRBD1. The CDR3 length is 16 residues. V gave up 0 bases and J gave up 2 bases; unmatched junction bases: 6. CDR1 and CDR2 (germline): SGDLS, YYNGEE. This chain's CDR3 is CASSVDWDRATYEQYF. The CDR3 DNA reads TGTGCCAGCAGCGTAGACTGGGACAGGGCGACCTACGAGCAGTACTTC.

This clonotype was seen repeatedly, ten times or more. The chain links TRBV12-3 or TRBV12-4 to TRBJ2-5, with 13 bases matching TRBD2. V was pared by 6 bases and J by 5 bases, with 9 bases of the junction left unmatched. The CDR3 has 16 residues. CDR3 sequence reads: CASSGSGLAGAETQYF. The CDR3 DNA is TGTGCCAGCAGCGGATCCGGACTAGCGGGAGCGGAGACCCAGTACTTC.

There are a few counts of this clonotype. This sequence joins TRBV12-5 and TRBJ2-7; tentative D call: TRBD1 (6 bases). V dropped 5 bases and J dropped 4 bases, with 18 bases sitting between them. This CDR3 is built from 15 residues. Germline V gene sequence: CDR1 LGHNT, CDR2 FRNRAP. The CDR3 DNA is TGTGCTAGTGGTCTCGGACAGCCTCTTTCATACGAGCAGTACTTC. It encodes CASGLGQPLSYEQYF.

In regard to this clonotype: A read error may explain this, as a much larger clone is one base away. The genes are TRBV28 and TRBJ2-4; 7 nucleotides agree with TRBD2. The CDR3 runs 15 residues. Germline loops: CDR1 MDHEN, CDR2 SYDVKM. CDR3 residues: CASSWLAVAKSIQYF. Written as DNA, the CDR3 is TGTGCCAGCAGTTGGCTAGCGGTAGCCAAAAGCATTCAGTACTTC. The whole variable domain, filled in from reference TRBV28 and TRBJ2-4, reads DVKVTQSSRYLVKRTGEKVFLECVQDMDHENMFWYRQDPGLGLRLIYFSYDVKMKEKGDIPEGYSVSREKKERFSLILESASTNQTSMYLCASSWLAVAKSIQYFGAGTRLSVL.

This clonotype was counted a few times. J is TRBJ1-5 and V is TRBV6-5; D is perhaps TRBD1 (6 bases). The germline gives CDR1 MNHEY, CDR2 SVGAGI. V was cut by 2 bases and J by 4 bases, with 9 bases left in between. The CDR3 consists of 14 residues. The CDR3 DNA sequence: TGTGCCAGCAGTTACGGGGGCCGGAATCAGCCCCAGCATTTT. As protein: CASSYGGRNQPQHF.

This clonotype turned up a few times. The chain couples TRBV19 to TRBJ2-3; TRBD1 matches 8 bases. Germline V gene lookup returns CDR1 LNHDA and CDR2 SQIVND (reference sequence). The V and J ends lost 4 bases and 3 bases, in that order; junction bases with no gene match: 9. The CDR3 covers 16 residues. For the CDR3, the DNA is TGTGCCAGTAGTACGCGACAGGGGATTGGTACAGATACGCAGTATTTT. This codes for CASSTRQGIGTDTQYF.

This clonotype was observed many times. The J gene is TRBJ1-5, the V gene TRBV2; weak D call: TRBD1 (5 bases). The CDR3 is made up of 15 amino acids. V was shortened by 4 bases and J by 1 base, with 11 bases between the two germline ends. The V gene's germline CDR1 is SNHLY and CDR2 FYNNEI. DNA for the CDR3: TGTGCCAGCAGTGTTAGGACATCCAGCAATCAGCCCCAGCATTTT. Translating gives CASSVRTSSNQPQHF. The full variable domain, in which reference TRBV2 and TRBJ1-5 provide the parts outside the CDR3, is EPEVTQTPSHQVTQMGQEVILRCVPISNHLYFYWYRQILGQKVEFLVSFYNNEISEKSEIFDDQFSVERPDGSNFTLKIRSTKLEDSAMYFCASSVRTSSNQPQHFGDGTRLSIL.

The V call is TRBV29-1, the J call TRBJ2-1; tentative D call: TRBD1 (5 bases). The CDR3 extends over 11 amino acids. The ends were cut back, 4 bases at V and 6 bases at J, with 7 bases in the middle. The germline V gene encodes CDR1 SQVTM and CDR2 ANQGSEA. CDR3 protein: CSVAGFNEQFF. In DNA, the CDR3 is TGCAGCGTTGCAGGGTTCAATGAGCAGTTCTTC.

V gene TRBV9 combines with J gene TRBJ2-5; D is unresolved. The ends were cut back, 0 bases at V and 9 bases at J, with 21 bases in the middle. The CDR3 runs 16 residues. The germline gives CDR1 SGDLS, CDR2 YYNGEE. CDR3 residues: CASSVGGDKGMSSQYF. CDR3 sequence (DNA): TGTGCCAGCAGCGTAGGAGGTGACAAGGGTATGTCGTCCCAGTACTTC.

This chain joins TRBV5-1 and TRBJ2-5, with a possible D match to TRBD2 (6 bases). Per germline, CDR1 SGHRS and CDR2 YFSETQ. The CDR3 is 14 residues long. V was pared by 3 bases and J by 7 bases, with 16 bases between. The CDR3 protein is CASSSRTNPATQYF. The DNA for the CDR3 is TGCGCCAGCAGCTCCCGGACTAACCCCGCGACCCAGTACTTC.

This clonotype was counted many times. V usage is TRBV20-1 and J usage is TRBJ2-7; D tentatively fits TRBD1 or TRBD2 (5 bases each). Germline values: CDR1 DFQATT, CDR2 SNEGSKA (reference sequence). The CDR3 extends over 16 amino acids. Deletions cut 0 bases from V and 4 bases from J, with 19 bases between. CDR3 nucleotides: TGCAGTGCTAGAGATCCCAGGGCAGGGAGTGGGTACGAGCAGTACTTC. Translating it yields CSARDPRAGSGYEQYF.

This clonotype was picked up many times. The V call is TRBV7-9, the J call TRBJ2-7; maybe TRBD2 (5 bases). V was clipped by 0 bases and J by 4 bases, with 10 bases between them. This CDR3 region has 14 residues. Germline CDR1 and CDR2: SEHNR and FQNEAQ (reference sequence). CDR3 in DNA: TGTGCCAGCAGCTTAGCGGGAGCGCTATACGAGCAGTACTTC. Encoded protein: CASSLAGALYEQYF.

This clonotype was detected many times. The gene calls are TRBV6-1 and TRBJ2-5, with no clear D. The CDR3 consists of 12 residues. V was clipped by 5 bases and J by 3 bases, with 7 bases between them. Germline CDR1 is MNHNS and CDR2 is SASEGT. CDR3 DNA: TGTGCCAGCAGTCTAAAGGAAGAGACCCAGTACTTC. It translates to CASSLKEETQYF.

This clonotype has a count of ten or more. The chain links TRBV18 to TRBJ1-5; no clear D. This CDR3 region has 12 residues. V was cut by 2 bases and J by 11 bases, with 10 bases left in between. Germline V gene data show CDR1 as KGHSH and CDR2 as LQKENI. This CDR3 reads CASSPDGVAQHF. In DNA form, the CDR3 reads TGTGCCAGCTCACCAGATGGGGTGGCCCAGCATTTT.

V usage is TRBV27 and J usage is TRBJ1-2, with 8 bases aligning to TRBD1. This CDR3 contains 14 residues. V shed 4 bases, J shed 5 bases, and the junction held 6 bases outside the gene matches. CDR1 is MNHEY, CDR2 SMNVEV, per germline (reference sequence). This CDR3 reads CASSYPRQGYGYTF. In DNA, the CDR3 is TGTGCCAGCAGTTACCCACGACAGGGGTATGGCTACACCTTC.

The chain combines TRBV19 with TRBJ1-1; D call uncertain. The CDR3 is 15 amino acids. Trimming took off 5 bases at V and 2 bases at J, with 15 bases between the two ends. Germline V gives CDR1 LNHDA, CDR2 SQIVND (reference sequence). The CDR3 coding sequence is TGTGCCAGTAGTCCTCTCCCGGGAGAAAACACTGAAGCTTTCTTT. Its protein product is CASSPLPGENTEAFF.

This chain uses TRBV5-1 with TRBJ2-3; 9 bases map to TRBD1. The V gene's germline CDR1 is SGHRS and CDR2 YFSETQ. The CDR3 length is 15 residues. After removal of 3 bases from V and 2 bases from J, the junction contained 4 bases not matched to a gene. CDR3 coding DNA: TGCGCCAGCAGCTCGGACAGGGGATACACAGATACGCAGTATTTT. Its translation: CASSSDRGYTDTQYF.